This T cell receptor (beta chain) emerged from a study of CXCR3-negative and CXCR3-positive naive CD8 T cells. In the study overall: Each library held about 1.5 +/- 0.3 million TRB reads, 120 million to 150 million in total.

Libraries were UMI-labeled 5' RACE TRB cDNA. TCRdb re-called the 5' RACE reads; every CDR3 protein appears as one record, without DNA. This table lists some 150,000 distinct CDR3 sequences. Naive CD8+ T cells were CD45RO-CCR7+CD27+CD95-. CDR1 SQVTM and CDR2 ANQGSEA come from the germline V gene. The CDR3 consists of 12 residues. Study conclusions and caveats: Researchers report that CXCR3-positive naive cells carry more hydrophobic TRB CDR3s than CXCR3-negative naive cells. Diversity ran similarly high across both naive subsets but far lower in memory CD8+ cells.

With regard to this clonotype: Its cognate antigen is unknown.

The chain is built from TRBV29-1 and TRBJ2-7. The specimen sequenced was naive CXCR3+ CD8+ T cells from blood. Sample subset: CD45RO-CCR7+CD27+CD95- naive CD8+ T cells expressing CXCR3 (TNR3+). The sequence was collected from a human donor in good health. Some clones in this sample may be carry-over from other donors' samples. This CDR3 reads CSVADEAYEQYF.